The sequence of this TCR beta chain was determined in a study of cytomegalovirus exposure and HLA in healthy donors. Germline V CDR1 and CDR2: SGHRS, YFSETQ. Germline trimming cut 4 bases from V and 5 bases from J; bases unmatched to any gene: 15. The CDR3 loop spans 16 amino acids. Vbeta (60) and Jbeta (13) primers were used in the PCR. TCRdb's table, derived via immunoSEQ multiplex PCR, lists solely in-frame clones and lacks some. The sample comprises fewer than 85,000 clones, roughly 74% of which are singletons, and 3.4% rests with the top ten. V usage is TRBV5-1 and J usage is TRBJ2-7, with 7 positions matching TRBD1. Sequenced material: PBMCs. This clonotype was obtained from a man in his forties or fifties in good health and CMV-seronegative. CDR3 DNA sequence: TGCGCCAGCAGCCCCCAGACGGGGACAGCCATCCACGAGCAGTACTTC. It yields the protein CASSPQTGTAIHEQYF.